The subject of this entry is one T cell receptor beta chain. Its antigen is currently unknown. This entry comes from a study of T cell responses to AZD1222 COVID-19 vaccine. At the level of the study: Second-dose timings of about 4 or about 12 weeks were pooled. General study findings and limits: Only six AZD1222 recipients tested seropositive at baseline. Donor demographics were predominantly white British with a female majority; clonal diversity may be underestimated.

Profiling relied on immunoSEQ multiplex PCR, and the TCRdb table lists in-frame clones only, not all of them. The data hold roughly 100,000 clones, with around 90% observed a single time. V was shortened by 6 bases and J by 0 bases, with 12 bases between the two germline ends. This CDR3 contains 14 residues. Germline loops: CDR1 MDHEN, CDR2 SYDVKM. The chain links TRBV28 to TRBJ2-7; D remains unclear. This receptor was identified in an adult in good health. This material consisted of peripheral blood, taken on day 0 of AZD1222 vaccination. The CDR3 loop is CASRGQENSYEQYF. CDR3 DNA: TGTGCCAGCAGAGGGCAGGAGAACTCCTACGAGCAGTACTTC.